The rows below give T cell receptor beta chains drawn from one sample of a study of shared clonotypes between healthy human individuals. Clones were read by immunoSEQ multiplex PCR, and TCRdb kept only the in-frame ones, dropping some. The sample consists of about 2.4 million clones, 93% of them appearing once. Sequences were obtained from naive CD4+ T cells from PBMCs. Every receptor here comes from a man younger than 30 in good health. Some clones in this sample may be carry-over from other donors' samples. The CDR3 runs from the conserved cysteine through the conserved F or W. Each record gives: clone size, V gene, D gene, J gene, CDR3 protein, CDR3 DNA. The D gene is left open where the match is weak. Size is stated for part of the rows, as once, few or many counts, or as a class when the clone is expanded.

NA	TRBV19	NA	TRBJ2-6	CASSDPSVAPGANVLTF	TGTGCCAGTAGTGATCCTTCCGTGGCCCCTGGGGCCAACGTCCTGACTTTC
NA	TRBV4-3	TRBD2	TRBJ2-3	CASSQGLAGGPSTDTQYF	TGCGCCAGCAGCCAAGGGCTAGCGGGAGGCCCTAGCACAGATACGCAGTATTTT
NA	TRBV5-8	NA	TRBJ1-1	CASSPIPVIGDTEAFF	TGTGCCAGCAGCCCTATCCCCGTTATAGGGGACACTGAAGCTTTCTTT
NA	TRBV6-6	NA	TRBJ2-3	CASSGTRQGSDTQYF	TGTGCCAGCAGTGGGACCCGCCAGGGGTCCGATACGCAGTATTTT
NA	TRBV7-3	TRBD1	TRBJ2-3	CASSRDRLSTDTQYF	TGTGCCAGCAGTAGGGACAGGCTTAGCACAGATACGCAGTATTTT
NA	TRBV2	NA	TRBJ1-5	CASSDVQDLSNQPQHF	TGTGCCAGCAGTGACGTCCAAGACCTTAGCAATCAGCCCCAGCATTTT
once	TRBV28	NA	TRBJ1-6	CASSPARSSYNSPLHF	TGTGCCAGCAGTCCCGCACGGAGCTCCTATAATTCACCCCTCCACTTT
NA	TRBV9	TRBD2	TRBJ2-1	CASSVGGTSGLFEQFF	TGTGCCAGCAGCGTAGGGGGGACTAGCGGGCTCTTTGAGCAGTTCTTC
NA	TRBV19	NA	TRBJ2-7	CASLKSSYEQYF	TGTGCCAGCCTAAAAAGCTCCTACGAGCAGTACTTC
NA	TRBV2	NA	TRBJ2-7	CASSEAGQIGEQYF	TGTGCCAGCAGTGAAGCTGGCCAAATCGGCGAGCAGTACTTC
NA	TRBV6-5	TRBD2	TRBJ2-1	CASSYAGRVNNEQFF	TGTGCCAGCAGTTACGCCGGGAGGGTCAACAATGAGCAGTTCTTC
NA	TRBV18	NA	TRBJ2-3	CASSPPSSRTDTQYF	TGTGCCAGCTCACCACCCTCGTCGCGCACAGATACGCAGTATTTT
NA	TRBV30	NA	TRBJ1-2	CAWSQFRETNYGYTF	TGTGCCTGGAGCCAATTCAGGGAAACTAACTATGGCTACACCTTC
NA	TRBV28	TRBD2	TRBJ2-5	CASNLLAGEVETQYF	TGTGCCAGCAATCTGCTAGCGGGAGAAGTGGAGACCCAGTACTTC
NA	TRBV4-3	NA	TRBJ1-2	CASSQDGTAGGYTF	TGCGCCAGCAGCCAAGACGGGACGGCCGGGGGCTACACCTTC
NA	TRBV5-6	NA	TRBJ2-5	CASSSGRGGWETQYF	TGTGCCAGCAGCTCGGGCCGGGGCGGATGGGAGACCCAGTACTTC
few	TRBV13	NA	TRBJ1-1	CASSLNTEAFF	TGTGCCAGCAGCTTGAACACTGAAGCTTTCTTT